A single sample is the source of the 7 T cell receptor beta chains below, sequenced in a study of shared clonotypes between healthy human individuals. The assay was immunoSEQ multiplex PCR, and TCRdb's table has in-frame clones only and misses some. Found here are some 1.1 million clones, roughly 80% of them singletons; the top ten hold approximately 0.9%. Sequencing used memory CD4+ T cells from PBMCs. Sample subset: CD45RA-negative fraction. These TCRs come from a man younger than 35 in good health. Some clones in this sample may be carry-over from other donors' samples.

J is TRBJ2-5 and V is TRBV7-9, with TRBD2 as a possible D gene (6 bases). Per the germline V gene, CDR1 is SEHNR and CDR2 is FQNEAQ (reference sequence). V lost 3 bases, J lost 5 bases, and 7 bases lay in between. The CDR3 extends over 12 amino acids. The CDR3, as DNA: TGTGCCAGCAGCTTGGGACTTGAGACCCAGTACTTC. This encodes CASSLGLETQYF.

The V gene is TRBV2, the J gene TRBJ2-7; TRBD1 might be the D (6 bases). The V end was cut by 7 bases, the J end by 7 bases, with 14 bases between. Germline CDR1 SNHLY, CDR2 FYNNEI. The CDR3 spans 12 residues. CDR3 residues: CASKGRGGEQYF. The CDR3 nucleotides are TGTGCCAGCAAAGGCAGGGGCGGGGAGCAGTACTTC.

The genes are TRBV27 and TRBJ2-7; 9 bases agree with TRBD1. After removal of 5 bases from V and 1 base from J, the junction contained 9 bases not matched to a gene. This CDR3 is built from 16 residues. Looked up from germline, CDR1 is MNHEY and CDR2 is SMNVEV (reference sequence). CDR3 nucleotide sequence: TGTGCCAGCAGTGCAAACCGGGACAGGGCTTCCTACGAGCAGTACTTC. Translation: CASSANRDRASYEQYF.

This rearrangement joins TRBV15 to TRBJ1-1, with D unclear. The CDR3 has 15 residues. The V end was cut by 5 bases, the J end by 5 bases, with 18 bases between. In germline, CDR1 is LNHNV, CDR2 YYDKDF (reference sequence). CDR3 sequence (DNA): TGTGCCACCAGCGCCCCGCCGGGGTGGGAGACTGAAGCTTTCTTT. This gives the protein CATSAPPGWETEAFF.

The rearrangement joins TRBV4-1 to TRBJ2-7; 8 bases map to TRBD2. Germline CDR1 reads MGHRA; CDR2 reads YSYEKL. The CDR3 has 15 amino acids. The V gene end was trimmed by 0 bases and the J gene end by 2 bases; junction bases not matched to a gene: 3. The CDR3 spells CASSQEAGGPYEQYF. The CDR3 DNA reads as TGCGCCAGCAGCCAAGAGGCGGGGGGCCCCTACGAGCAGTACTTC.

This clone was counted at least ten times. The chain combines TRBV27 with TRBJ2-7; D is perhaps TRBD1 or TRBD2 (5 bases each). This CDR3 contains 14 residues. The V gene lost 6 bases and the J gene lost 2 bases, with 14 bases spanning the gap. The V gene's germline CDR1 is MNHEY and CDR2 SMNVEV (reference sequence). This chain's CDR3 is CASSRSGPPYEQYF. CDR3 bases: TGTGCCAGCAGCCGGTCGGGGCCACCCTACGAGCAGTACTTC.

This clone was recorded a few times. The CDR3 is CASSFRPGTELFF. CDR3 DNA: TGTGCCAGCAGCTTTAGACCGGGCACGGAGCTGTTTTTT. The rearrangement joins TRBV7-2 to TRBJ2-2; D is unclear. Germline values: CDR1 SGHTA, CDR2 FQGNSA. V was clipped by 3 bases and J by 10 bases, with 12 bases between them. There are 13 residues in the CDR3.